This TCR beta chain was recovered during a study of blood T cell repertoires in COVID-19. Generated by immunoSEQ multiplex PCR, the TCRdb table keeps only in-frame clones and is missing some. Found here are 250,000 to 400,000 clones, about 87% of them singletons; the top ten hold about 5.7%. The CDR3 runs to 18 residues. V lost 4 bases to trimming and J lost 1 base, with 22 bases between them. Germline assignment: CDR1 SGDLS and CDR2 YYNGEE. Sequenced sample: PBMCs or T cells enriched from blood (not recorded which). V gene TRBV9 combines with J gene TRBJ2-3; the D gene is possibly TRBD2 (6 bases). This clonotype originated in a woman aged 25 to 39 who had recovered from COVID-19. The CDR3 coding sequence is TGTGCCAGCAGCAACCACCTCCTTGGAGGGGCTGGCACAGATACGCAGTATTTT. Protein sequence: CASSNHLLGGAGTDTQYF. The whole variable domain, remainder taken from reference TRBV9 and TRBJ2-3, is DSGVTQTPKHLITATGQRVTLRCSPRSGDLSVYWYQQSLDQGLQFLIQYYNGEERAKGNILERFSAQQFPDLHSELNLSSLELGDSALYFCASSNHLLGGAGTDTQYFGPGTRLTVL.